This T cell receptor (beta chain) was captured by sequencing in a study of T-cell memory formation after mild COVID-19. On the study more broadly: Largely, TCR clusters stayed within a single donor. Study outcomes and limitations: Contracting clones from day 15 to 85 had balanced CD4/CD8; later expanders favoured CD4+.

This CDR3 is 17 amino acids long. Germline CDR1 and CDR2: SEHNR and FQNEAQ (reference sequence). Trimming took off 5 bases at V and 6 bases at J, with 25 bases between the two ends. This clonotype was recorded a few times. The target antigen is unknown. A 5'RACE reaction primed in the constant segment made cDNA libraries of TCR alpha and TCR beta, and these carried sample barcodes and UMIs. MiXCR, applied by TCRdb to the 5' RACE reads, yields one record per CDR3 protein. The sample consists of about 250,000 distinct CDR3 sequences, 15% of them appearing once. This sequence originates from an adult woman who had mild COVID-19 (a few samples of this study predate the infection). Cell type and time point are not known. The chain recombines TRBV7-9 with TRBJ1-2, with TRBD1 as a possible D gene (6 bases). Sequenced input: PBMCs or a T cell subset sorted from them (not recorded which). The CDR3 DNA is TGTGCCAGCAGCCAGAACCGTGGCAGGGGTGGGGAGAATGGCTACACCTTC. Protein sequence: CASSQNRGRGGENGYTF.